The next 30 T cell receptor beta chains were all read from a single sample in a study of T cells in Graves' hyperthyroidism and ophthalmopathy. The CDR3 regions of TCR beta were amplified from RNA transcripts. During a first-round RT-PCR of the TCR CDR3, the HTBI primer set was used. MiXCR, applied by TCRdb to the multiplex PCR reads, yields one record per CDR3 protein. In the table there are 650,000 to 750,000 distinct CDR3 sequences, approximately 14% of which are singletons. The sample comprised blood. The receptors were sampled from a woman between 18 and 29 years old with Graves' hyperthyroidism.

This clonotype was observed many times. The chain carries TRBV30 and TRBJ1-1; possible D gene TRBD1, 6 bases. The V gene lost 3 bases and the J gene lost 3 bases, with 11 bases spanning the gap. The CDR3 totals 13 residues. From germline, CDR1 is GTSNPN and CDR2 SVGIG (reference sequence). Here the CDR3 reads CAWRTGQHTEAFF. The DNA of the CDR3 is TGTGCCTGGAGGACGGGACAACACACTGAAGCTTTCTTT.

The CDR3 is CASSATAGTSTYEQYF. CDR3 nucleotides: TGTGCCAGCTCAGCGACGGCCGGGACTAGCACCTACGAGCAGTACTTC. The V gene is TRBV18, the J gene TRBJ2-7, with 9 positions matching TRBD2. There are 16 residues in the CDR3. Germline CDR1 KGHSH, CDR2 LQKENI. V lost 5 bases and J lost 2; bases outside the gene matches: 10. Looking up the rest from reference TRBV18 and TRBJ2-7 gives the full variable domain: NAGVMQNPRHLVRRRGQEARLRCSPMKGHSHVYWYRQLPEEGLKFMVYLQKENIIDESGMPKERFSAEFPKEGPSILRIQQVVRGDSAAYFCASSATAGTSTYEQYFGPGTRLTVT.

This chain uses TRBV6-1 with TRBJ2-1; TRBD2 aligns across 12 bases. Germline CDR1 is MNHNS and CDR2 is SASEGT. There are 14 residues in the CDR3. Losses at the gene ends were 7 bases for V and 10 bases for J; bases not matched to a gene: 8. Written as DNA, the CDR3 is TGTGCCAGCATGGAGACTAGCGGGAGTAGGGAGCAGTTCTTC. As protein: CASMETSGSREQFF.

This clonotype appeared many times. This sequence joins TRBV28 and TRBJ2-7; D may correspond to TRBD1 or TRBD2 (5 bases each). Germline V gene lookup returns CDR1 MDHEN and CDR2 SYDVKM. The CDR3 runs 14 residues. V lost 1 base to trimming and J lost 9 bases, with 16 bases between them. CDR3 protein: CASSLYPNGGGQYF. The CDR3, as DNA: TGTGCCAGCAGTTTATACCCCAACGGTGGGGGGCAGTACTTC. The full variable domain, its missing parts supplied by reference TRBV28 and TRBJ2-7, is DVKVTQSSRYLVKRTGEKVFLECVQDMDHENMFWYRQDPGLGLRLIYFSYDVKMKEKGDIPEGYSVSREKKERFSLILESASTNQTSMYLCASSLYPNGGGQYFGPGTRLTVT.

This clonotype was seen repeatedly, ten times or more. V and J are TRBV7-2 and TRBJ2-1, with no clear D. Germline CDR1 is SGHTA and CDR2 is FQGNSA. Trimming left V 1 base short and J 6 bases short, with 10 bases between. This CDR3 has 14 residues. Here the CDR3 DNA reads TGTGCCAGCAGCTTAGAACGAGTGAGCAATGAGCAGTTCTTC. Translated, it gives CASSLERVSNEQFF. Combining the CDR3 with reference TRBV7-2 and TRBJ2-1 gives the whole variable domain GAGVSQSPSNKVTEKGKDVELRCDPISGHTALYWYRQSLGQGLEFLIYFQGNSAPDKSGLPSDRFSAERTGGSVSTLTIQRTQQEDSAVYLCASSLERVSNEQFFGPGTRLTVL.

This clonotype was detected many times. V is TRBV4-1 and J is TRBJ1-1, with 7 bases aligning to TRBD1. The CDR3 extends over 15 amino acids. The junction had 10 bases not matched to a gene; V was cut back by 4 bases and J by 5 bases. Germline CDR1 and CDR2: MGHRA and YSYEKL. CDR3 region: CASSLRQGLGTEAFF. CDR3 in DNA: TGCGCCAGCAGCCTTAGACAGGGTTTGGGGACTGAAGCTTTCTTT.

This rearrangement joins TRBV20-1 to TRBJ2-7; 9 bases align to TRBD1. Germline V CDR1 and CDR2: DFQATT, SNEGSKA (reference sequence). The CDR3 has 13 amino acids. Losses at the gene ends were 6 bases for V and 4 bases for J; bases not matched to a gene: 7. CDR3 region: CSARDRVRYEQYF. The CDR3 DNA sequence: TGCAGTGCCAGGGACAGGGTCAGATACGAGCAGTACTTC.

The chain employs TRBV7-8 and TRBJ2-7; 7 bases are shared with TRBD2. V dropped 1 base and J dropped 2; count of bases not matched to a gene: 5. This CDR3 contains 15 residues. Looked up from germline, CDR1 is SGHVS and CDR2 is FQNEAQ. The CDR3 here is CASSLGGGETYEQYF. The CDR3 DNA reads TGTGCCAGCAGCTTAGGTGGGGGGGAAACCTACGAGCAGTACTTC.

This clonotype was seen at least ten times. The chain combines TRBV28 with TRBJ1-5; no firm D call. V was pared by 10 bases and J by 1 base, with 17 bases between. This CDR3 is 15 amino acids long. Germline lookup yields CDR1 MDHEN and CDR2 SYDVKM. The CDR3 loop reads CATVWADGSNQPQHF. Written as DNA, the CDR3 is TGTGCCACAGTTTGGGCGGACGGAAGCAATCAGCCCCAGCATTTT. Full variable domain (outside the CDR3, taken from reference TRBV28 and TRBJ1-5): DVKVTQSSRYLVKRTGEKVFLECVQDMDHENMFWYRQDPGLGLRLIYFSYDVKMKEKGDIPEGYSVSREKKERFSLILESASTNQTSMYLCATVWADGSNQPQHFGDGTRLSIL.

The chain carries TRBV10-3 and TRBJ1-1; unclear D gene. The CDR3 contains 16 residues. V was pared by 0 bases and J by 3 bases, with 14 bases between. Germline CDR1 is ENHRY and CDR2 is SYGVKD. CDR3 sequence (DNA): TGTGCCATCAGTGAGTCGAAAGAGACGATCGACACTGAAGCTTTCTTT. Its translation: CAISESKETIDTEAFF.

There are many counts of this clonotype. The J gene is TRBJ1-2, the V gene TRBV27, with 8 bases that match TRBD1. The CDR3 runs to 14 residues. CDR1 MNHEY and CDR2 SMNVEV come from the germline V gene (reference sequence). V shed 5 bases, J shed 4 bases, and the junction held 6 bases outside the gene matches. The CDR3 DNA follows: TGTGCCAGCAGTCTCTACGGGACAGGCTATGGCTACACCTTC. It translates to CASSLYGTGYGYTF.

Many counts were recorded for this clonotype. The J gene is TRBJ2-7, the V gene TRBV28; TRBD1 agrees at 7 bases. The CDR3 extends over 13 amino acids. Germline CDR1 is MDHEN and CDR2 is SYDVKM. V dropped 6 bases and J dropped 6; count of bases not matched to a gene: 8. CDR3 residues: CASSRTGVTEQYF. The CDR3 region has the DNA TGTGCCAGCAGCCGAACAGGGGTCACCGAGCAGTACTTC.

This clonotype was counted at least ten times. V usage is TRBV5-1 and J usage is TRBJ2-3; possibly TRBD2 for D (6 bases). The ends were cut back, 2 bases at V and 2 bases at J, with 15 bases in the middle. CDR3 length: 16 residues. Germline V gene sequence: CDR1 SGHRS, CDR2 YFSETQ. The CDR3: CASSLQPGVVTDTQYF. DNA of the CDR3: TGCGCCAGCAGCTTACAACCGGGAGTAGTCACAGATACGCAGTATTTT.

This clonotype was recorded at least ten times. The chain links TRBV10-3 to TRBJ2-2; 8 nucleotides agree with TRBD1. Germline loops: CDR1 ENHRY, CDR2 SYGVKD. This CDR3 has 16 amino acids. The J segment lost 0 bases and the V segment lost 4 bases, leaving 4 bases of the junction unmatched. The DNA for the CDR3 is TGTGCCATCAGTGGACAGGGGATTTCGAACACCGGGGAGCTGTTTTTT. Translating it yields CAISGQGISNTGELFF.

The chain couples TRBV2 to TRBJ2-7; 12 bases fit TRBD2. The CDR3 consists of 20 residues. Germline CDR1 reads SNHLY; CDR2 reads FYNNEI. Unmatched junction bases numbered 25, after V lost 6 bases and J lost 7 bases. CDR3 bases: TGTGCCAGCAGCCCCTCCGCCCACATAAACCGACTAGCGGGAGTAGGGGAGCAGTACTTC. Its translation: CASSPSAHINRLAGVGEQYF.

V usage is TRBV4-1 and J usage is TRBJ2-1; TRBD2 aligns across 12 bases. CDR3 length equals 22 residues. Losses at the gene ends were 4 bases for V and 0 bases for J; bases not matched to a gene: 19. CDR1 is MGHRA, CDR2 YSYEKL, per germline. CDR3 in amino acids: CASSPLGTSGRRAPGSYNEQFF. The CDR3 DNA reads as TGCGCCAGCAGCCCCTTAGGGACTAGCGGGCGGCGGGCCCCCGGCTCCTACAATGAGCAGTTCTTC.

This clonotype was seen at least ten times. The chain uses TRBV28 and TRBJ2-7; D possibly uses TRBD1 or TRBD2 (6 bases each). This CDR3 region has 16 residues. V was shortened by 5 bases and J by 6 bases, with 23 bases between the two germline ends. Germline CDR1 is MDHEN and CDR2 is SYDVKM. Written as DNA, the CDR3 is TGTGCCAGCAGTCCTCGGGGCGGGACAAGACCCGTCGAGCAGTACTTC. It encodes CASSPRGGTRPVEQYF.

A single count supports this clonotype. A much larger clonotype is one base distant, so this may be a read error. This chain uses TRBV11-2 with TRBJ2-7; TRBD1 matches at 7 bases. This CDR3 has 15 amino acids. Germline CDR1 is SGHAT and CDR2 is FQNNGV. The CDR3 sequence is CASSFGTVRGYGQYF. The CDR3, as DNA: TGTGCCAGCAGCTTTGGGACAGTCAGGGGGTACGGGCAGTACTTC.

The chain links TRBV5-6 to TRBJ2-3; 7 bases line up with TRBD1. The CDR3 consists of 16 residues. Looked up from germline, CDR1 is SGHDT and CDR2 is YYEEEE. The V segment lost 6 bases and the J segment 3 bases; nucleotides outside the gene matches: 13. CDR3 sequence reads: CASTTRRTGTTDTQYF. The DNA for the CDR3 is TGTGCCAGCACCACGCGGAGGACAGGCACTACAGATACGCAGTATTTT. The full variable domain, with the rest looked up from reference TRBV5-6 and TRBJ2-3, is DAGVTQSPTHLIKTRGQQVTLRCSPKSGHDTVSWYQQALGQGPQFIFQYYEEEERQRGNFPDRFSGHQFPNYSSELNVNALLLGDSALYLCASTTRRTGTTDTQYFGPGTRLTVL.

The CDR3 nucleotides are TGTGCCAGCAGTGCGGGGCCCTCAGATACGCAGTATTTT. Translating gives CASSAGPSDTQYF. The chain recombines TRBV6-1 with TRBJ2-3; perhaps D is TRBD1 or TRBD2 (5 bases each). Germline-derived CDR1 and CDR2 are MNHNS and SASEGT. This CDR3 is built from 13 residues. Trimming stripped 4 bases from V and 4 bases from J, with 9 bases between.

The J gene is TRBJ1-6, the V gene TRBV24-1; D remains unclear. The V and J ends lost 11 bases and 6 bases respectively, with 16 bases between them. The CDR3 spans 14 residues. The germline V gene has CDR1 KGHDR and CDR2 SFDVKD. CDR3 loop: CAIQGSSFNSPLHF. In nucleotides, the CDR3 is TGTGCCATCCAAGGGTCCAGCTTTAATTCACCCCTCCACTTT.

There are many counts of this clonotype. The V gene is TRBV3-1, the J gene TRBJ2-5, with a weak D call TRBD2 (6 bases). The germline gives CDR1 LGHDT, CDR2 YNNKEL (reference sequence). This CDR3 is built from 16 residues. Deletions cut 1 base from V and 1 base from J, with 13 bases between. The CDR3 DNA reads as TGTGCCAGCAGCCAAGGGAGGGGCCTGCCCCAAGAGACCCAGTACTTC. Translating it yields CASSQGRGLPQETQYF.

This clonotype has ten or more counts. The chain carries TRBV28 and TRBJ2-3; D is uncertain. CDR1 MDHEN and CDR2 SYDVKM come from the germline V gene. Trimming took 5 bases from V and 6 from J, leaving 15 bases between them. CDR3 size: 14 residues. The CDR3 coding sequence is TGTGCCAGCAGTCCGATCACGTTCGCGGATACGCAGTATTTT. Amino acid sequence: CASSPITFADTQYF.

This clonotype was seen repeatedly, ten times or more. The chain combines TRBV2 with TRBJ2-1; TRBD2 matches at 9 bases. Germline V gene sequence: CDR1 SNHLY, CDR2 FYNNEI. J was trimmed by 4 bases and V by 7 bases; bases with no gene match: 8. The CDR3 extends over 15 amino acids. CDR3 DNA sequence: TGTGCCAGCATGCCTAGCGGGATATTTTACAATGAGCAGTTCTTC. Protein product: CASMPSGIFYNEQFF.

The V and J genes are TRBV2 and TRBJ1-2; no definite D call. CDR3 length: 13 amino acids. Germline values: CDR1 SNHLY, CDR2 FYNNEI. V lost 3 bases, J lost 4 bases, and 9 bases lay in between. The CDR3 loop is CASSELKGYGYTF. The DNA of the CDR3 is TGTGCCAGCAGTGAGTTAAAGGGCTATGGCTACACCTTC.

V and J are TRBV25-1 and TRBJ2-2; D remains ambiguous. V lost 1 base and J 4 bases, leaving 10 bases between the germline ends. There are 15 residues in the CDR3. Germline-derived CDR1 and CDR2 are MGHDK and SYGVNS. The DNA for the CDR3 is TGTGCCAGCAGTGAATCTGGCAGCCTCACCGGGGAGCTGTTTTTT. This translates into CASSESGSLTGELFF.

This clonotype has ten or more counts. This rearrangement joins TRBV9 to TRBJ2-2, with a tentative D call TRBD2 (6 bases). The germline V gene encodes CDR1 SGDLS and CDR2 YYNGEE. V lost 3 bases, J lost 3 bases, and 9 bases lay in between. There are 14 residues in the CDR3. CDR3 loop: CASSADYHTGELFF. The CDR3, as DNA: TGTGCCAGCAGCGCGGACTACCACACCGGGGAGCTGTTTTTT.

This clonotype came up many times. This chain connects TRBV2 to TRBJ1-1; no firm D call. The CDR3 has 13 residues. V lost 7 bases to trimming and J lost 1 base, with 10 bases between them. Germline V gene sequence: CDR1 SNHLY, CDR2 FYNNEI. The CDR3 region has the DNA TGTGCCAGCAAACCAGAGAAGAACACTGAAGCTTTCTTT. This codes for CASKPEKNTEAFF.

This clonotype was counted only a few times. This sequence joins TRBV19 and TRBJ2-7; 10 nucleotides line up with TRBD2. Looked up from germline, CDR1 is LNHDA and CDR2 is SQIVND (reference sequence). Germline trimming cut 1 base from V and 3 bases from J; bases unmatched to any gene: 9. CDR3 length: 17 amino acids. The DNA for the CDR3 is TGTGCCAGTAGTATAGGGCTAGCGGGAGATCGCTTCTACGAGCAGTACTTC. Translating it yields CASSIGLAGDRFYEQYF. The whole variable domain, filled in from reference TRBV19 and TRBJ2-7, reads DGGITQSPKYLFRKEGQNVTLSCEQNLNHDAMYWYRQDPGQGLRLIYYSQIVNDFQKGDIAEGYSVSREKKESFPLTVTSAQKNPTAFYLCASSIGLAGDRFYEQYFGPGTRLTVT.

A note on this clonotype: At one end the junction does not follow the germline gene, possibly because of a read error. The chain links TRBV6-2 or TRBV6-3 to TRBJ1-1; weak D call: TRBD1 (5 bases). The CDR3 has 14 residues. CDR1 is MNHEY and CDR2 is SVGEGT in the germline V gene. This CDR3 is CASSGLDSHTGAFF. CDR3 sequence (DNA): TGTGCCAGCAGTGGACTCGACAGCCACACTGGAGCTTTCTTT.